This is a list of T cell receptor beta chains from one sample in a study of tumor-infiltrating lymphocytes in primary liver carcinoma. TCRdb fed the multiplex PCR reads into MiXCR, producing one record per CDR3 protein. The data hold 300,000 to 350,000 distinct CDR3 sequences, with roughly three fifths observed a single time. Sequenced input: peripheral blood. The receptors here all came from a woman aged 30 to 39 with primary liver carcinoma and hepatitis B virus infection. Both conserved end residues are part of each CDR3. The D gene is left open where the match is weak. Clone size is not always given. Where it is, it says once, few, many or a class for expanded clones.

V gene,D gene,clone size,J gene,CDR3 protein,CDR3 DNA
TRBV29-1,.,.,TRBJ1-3,CSAEREAGNTIYF,TGCAGCGCCGAGAGGGAGGCTGGAAACACCATATATTTT
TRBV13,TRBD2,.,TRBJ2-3,CASTAGLAGNTQYF,TGTGCCAGCACCGCGGGACTAGCGGGGAATACGCAGTATTTT
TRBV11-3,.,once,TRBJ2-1,CASSKGQGPCNEQFF,TGTGCCAGCAGCAAAGGGCAAGGCCCTTGCAATGAGCAGTTCTTC
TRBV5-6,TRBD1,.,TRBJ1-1,CASSKDRDTEAFF,TGCGCCAGCAGTAAGGACAGGGACACTGAAGCTTTCTTT
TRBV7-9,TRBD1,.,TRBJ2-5,CASSLLGWDRGETQYF,TGTGCCAGCAGCCTACTGGGATGGGACAGGGGTGAGACCCAGTACTTC
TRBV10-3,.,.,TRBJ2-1,CVISALAGSDNEQFF,TGTGTCATCAGTGCTTTAGCCGGGAGCGACAATGAGCAGTTCTTC
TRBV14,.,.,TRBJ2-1,CASSQLYPDNEQFF,TGTGCCAGCAGCCAATTGTACCCCGACAATGAGCAGTTCTTC
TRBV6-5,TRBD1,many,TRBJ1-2,CASSYSAGGALGYTF,TGTGCCAGCAGTTACTCCGCAGGGGGTGCGCTCGGCTACACCTTC
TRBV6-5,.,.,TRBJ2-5,CASSLYRVVEETQYF,TGTGCCAGCAGTTTATATCGCGTGGTCGAAGAGACCCAGTACTTC
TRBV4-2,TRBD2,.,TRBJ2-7,CASRRGGAVEQYF,TGTGCCAGCAGACGGGGGGGAGCCGTCGAGCAGTACTTC
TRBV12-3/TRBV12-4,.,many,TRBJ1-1,CASSLGGGGTEAFF,TGTGCCAGCAGTTTGGGTGGGGGTGGCACTGAAGCTTTCTTT
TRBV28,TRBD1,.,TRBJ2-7,CASTKWTGPYEQYF,TGTGCCAGCACTAAATGGACAGGTCCCTACGAGCAGTACTTC